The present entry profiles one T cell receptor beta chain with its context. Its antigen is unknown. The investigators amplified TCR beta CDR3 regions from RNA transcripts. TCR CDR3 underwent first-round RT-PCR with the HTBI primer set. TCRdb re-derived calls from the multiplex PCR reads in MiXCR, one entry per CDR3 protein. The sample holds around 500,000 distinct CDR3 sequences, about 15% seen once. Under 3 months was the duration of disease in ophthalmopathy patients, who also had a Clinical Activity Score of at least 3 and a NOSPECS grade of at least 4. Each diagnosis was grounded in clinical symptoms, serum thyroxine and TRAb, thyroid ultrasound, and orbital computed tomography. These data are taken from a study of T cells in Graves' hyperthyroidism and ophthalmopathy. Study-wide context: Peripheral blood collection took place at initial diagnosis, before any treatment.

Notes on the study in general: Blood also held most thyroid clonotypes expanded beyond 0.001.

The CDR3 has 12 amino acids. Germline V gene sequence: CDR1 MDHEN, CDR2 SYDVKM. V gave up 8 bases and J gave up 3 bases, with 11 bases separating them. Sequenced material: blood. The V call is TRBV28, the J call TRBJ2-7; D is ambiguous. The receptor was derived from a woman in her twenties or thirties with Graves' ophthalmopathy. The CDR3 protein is CASGSLVYEQYF. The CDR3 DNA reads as TGTGCCAGCGGGTCCCTCGTCTACGAGCAGTACTTC. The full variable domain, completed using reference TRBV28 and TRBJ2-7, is DVKVTQSSRYLVKRTGEKVFLECVQDMDHENMFWYRQDPGLGLRLIYFSYDVKMKEKGDIPEGYSVSREKKERFSLILESASTNQTSMYLCASGSLVYEQYFGPGTRLTVT.